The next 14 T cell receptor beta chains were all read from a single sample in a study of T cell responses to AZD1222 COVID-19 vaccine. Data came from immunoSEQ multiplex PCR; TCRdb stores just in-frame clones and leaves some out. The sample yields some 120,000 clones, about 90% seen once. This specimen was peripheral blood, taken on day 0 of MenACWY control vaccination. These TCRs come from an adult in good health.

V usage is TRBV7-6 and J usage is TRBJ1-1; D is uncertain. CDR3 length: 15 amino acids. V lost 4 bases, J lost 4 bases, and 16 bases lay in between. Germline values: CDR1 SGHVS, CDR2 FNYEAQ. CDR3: CASSSGRMWGTEAFF. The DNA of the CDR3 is TGTGCCAGCAGCTCGGGTCGAATGTGGGGCACTGAAGCTTTCTTT.

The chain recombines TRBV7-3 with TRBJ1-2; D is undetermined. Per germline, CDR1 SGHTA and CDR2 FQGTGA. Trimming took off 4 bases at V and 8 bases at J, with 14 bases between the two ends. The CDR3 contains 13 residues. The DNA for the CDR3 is TGTGCCAGCAGCTCCCCGGATAAGCTCGGCTACACCTTC. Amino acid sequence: CASSSPDKLGYTF.

CDR3 in amino acids: CASSLGSGGNTEAFF. CDR3 in DNA: TGTGCCAGCAGCTTAGGGTCAGGGGGAAACACTGAAGCTTTCTTT. V usage is TRBV7-9 and J usage is TRBJ1-1, with TRBD1 matching over 7 bases. The length of the CDR3 is 15 residues. With 1 base clipped from V and 2 bases from J, the junction kept 4 bases outside the gene matches. The germline V gene has CDR1 SEHNR and CDR2 FQNEAQ (reference sequence).

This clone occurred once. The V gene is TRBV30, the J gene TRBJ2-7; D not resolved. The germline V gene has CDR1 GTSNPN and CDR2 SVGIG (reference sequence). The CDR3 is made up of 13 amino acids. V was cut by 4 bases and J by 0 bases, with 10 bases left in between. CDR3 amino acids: CAWTGLSSYEQYF. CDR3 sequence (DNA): TGTGCCTGGACTGGTTTGAGCTCCTACGAGCAGTACTTC.

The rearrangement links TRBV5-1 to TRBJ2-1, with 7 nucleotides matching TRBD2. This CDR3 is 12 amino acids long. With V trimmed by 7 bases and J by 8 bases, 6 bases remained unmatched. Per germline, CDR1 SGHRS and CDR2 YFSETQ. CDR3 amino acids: CASRGGQDEQFF. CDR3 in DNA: TGCGCCAGCCGGGGAGGGCAGGATGAGCAGTTCTTC.

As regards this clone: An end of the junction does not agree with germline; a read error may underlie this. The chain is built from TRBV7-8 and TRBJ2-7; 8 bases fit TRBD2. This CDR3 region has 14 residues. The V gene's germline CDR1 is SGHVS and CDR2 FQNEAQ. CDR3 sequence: CASSSEIRAAGVDF. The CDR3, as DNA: TGTGCCAGCAGCTCTGAAATTCGGGCAGCGGGGGTAGACTTC.

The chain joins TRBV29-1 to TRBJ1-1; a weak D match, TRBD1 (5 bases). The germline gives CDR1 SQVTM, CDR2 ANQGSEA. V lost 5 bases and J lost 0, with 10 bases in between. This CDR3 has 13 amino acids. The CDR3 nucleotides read TGCAGCGTTCAGGGAGGGATGAACACTGAAGCTTTCTTT. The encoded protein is CSVQGGMNTEAFF.

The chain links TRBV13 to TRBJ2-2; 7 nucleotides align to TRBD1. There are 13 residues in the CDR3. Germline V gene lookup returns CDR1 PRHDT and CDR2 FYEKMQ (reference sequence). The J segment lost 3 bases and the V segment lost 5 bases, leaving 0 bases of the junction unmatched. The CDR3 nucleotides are TGTGCCAGCAGCGACAGGGACACCGGGGAGCTGTTTTTT. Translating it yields CASSDRDTGELFF.

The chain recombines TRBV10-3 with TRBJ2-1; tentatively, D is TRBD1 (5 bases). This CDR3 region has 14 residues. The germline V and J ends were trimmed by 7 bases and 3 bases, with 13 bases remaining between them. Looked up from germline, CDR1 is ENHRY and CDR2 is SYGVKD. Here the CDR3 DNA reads TGTGCCATCACCCAGGGAACCCACTACAATGAGCAGTTCTTC. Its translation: CAITQGTHYNEQFF.

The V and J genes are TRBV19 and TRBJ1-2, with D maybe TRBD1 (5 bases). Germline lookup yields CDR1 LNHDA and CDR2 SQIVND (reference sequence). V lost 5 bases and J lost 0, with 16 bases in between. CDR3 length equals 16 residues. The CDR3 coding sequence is TGTGCCAGTAGTCAATGGGGCTCCTTGGCTAACTATGGCTACACCTTC. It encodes CASSQWGSLANYGYTF.

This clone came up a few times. The CDR3 DNA follows: TGTGCGGAGGGGACAGGGGGCTATGAGCAGTTCTTC. It specifies CAEGTGGYEQFF. The chain recombines TRBV2 with TRBJ2-1; TRBD1 matches 12 bases. CDR3 length equals 12 residues. Germline loops: CDR1 SNHLY, CDR2 FYNNEI. Full variable domain (remainder filled in from reference TRBV2 and TRBJ2-1): EPEVTQTPSHQVTQMGQEVILRCVPISNHLYFYWYRQILGQKVEFLVSFYNNEISEKSEIFDDQFSVERPDGSNFTLKIRSTKLEDSAMYFCAEGTGGYEQFFGPGTRLTVL.

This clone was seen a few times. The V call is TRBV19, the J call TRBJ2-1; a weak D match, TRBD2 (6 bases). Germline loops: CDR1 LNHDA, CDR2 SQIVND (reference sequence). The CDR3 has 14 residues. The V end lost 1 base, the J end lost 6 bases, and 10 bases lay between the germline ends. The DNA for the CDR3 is TGTGCCAGTAGTATAGCGGGAGTTCTCAATGAGCAGTTCTTC. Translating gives CASSIAGVLNEQFF.

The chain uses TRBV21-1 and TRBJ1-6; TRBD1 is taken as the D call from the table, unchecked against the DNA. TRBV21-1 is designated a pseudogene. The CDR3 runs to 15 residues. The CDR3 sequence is CASSKSARGNSPLHF. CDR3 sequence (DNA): TGTGCCAGCAGCAAATCGGCCAGGGGAAATTCACCCCTCCACTTT.

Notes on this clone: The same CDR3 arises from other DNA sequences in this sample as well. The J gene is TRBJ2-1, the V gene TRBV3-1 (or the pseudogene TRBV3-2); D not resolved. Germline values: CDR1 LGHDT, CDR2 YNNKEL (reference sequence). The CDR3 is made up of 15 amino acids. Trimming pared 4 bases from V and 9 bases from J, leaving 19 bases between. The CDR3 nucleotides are TGTGCCAGCAGCCCGTGGGTAGCCGATGGTGCTGAGCAGTTCTTC. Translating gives CASSPWVADGAEQFF.